Sequencing of this T cell receptor beta chain was carried out in a study of vaccination and CD4 T cells after COVID-19. Study-wide results and limits: Within the convalescent patients, a median around 90% of the SARS-CoV-2-reactive clones were ones that appeared only post-vaccination. It was found that, in convalescent patients, 304 of 307 vaccine-specific clones were spike mono-reactive.

The treatment denotes: roughly 10-day PBMC culture with coronavirus spike peptide pools or control peptides (ViraFEST assay). ViraFEST sequenced TCRs after peptide-pool expansion of antigen-specific T cells. Cultured CD4+ T-cell DNA underwent Oncomine TCR Beta short-read sequencing. One entry per CDR3 protein, called by TCRdb with MiXCR from the PCR reads. The profile shows thousands of distinct CDR3 sequences, roughly three fifths of them singletons. This CDR3 region has 17 residues. After removal of 2 bases from V and 0 bases from J, the junction contained 6 bases not matched to a gene. Of note for this clonotype: Its antigen is undetermined.

The clonotype was recovered from a human donor who had recovered from COVID-19. Material: CD4+ T cells from blood, cultured in vitro. The J gene is TRBJ1-5, the V gene TRBV12-3 or TRBV12-4, with TRBD1 matching over 8 bases. In DNA form, the CDR3 reads TGTGCCAGCAGTTTACTAGGGACAGGCTATAGCAATCAGCCCCAGCATTTT. Translated, it gives CASSLLGTGYSNQPQHF.